The subject of this entry is one TCR beta chain. The data are from a study of blood T cell repertoires in COVID-19. Study background: Sources were T cells, B-cell-depleted T cells, or PBMCs; the material itself was cDNA or gDNA.

Sequencing was performed with immunoSEQ multiplex PCR; in TCRdb, only in-frame clones are kept and a portion is missing. The repertoire includes some 310,000 clones, approximately 87% of them detected once, and approximately 2.9% sits in the top ten. The CDR3 sequence is 13 residues long. CDR1 is MNHEY, CDR2 SMNVEV, per germline (reference sequence). V gave up 2 bases and J gave up 11 bases, with 10 bases separating them. The source material was peripheral blood. The receptor's source is a woman in her thirties with COVID-19, enrolled during active disease. The J gene is TRBJ2-6, the V gene TRBV27; D possibly corresponds to TRBD1 (5 bases). In DNA form, the CDR3 reads TGTGCCAGCAGTTTACTAGGGGTGGACGTCCTGACTTTC. Translating it yields CASSLLGVDVLTF.